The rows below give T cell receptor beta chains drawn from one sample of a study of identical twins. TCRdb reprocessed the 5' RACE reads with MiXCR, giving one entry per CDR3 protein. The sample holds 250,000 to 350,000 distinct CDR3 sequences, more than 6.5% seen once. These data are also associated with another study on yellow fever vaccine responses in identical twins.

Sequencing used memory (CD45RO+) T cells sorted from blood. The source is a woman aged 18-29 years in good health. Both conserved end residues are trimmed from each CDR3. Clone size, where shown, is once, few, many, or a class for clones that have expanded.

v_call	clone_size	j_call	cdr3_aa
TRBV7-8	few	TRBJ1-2	ASSPREGYGYT
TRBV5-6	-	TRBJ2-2	ASSLIDYDRGTNTGELF
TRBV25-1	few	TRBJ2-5	ASSDGRAQETQY
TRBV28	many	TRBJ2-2	ASRPSPGELF
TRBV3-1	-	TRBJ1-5	ASSQGRAGGNQPQH
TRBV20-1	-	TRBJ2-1	SARGGLASYNEQF
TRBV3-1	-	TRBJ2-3	ASSRRPPSGGSTDTQY
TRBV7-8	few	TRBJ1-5	ASSLAGGWNQPQH
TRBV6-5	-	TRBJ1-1	ASSYVAQNTEAF
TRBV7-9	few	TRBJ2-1	ASSLMDFNNEQF
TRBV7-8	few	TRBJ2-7	ASSPGAKGVEQY
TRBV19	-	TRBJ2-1	ASSRVAGGTMKQF
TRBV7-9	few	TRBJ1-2	ASSLTLYGYT
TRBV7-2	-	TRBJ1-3	ASSLGSGYLRNTIY
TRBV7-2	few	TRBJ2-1	ASSSQRSGGYNEQF
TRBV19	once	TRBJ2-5	ASTRDSFQETQY
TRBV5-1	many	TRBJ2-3	ASSRERSTDTQY
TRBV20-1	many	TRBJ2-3	SARGSSGSADTQY
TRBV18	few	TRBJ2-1	ASSPPARLEHEQF
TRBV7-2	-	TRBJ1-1	ASSWERFTEAF
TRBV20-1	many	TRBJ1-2	SARGPETYGYT
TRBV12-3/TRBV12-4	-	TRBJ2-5	ASSSRQGGTQY
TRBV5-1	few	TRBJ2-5	ASSLSGRLAGTYQETQY
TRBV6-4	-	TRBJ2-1	ASSDSAGGPINEQF
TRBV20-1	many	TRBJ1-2	SARVQANYGYT
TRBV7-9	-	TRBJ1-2	ASSDRGQDGSGYT
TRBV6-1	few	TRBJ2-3	ASSEGGGGTDTQY
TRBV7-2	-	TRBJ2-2	ASSPLSGYYTGELF
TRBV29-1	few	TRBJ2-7	SVETLSRDNYEQY
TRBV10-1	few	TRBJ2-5	ASSEGQIAGETQY
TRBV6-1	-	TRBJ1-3	ASSAGMENTIY
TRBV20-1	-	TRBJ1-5	SASLGAGQPQH
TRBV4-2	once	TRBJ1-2	ASSPTAATLVGLAGYT